Many counts were recorded for the clone carrying this T cell receptor beta chain. This record comes from a study of regulatory T cells in long-lasting Graves disease. On the study more broadly: Over 5 years of antithyroid drugs with positive TSH receptor antibodies was taken to mean persistent Graves' disease.

Time point given: persistent/refractory GD, antithyroid drugs over 5 years with positive TRAb. PBMC-derived RNA was used for the TCR library. V was clipped by 4 bases and J by 0 bases, with 9 bases between them. The CDR3 totals 13 residues. CDR1 is SQVTM, CDR2 ANQGSEA, per germline. Investigators prepared the TCR beta libraries by applying iRepertoire HTBI primers and Arm-PCR of CDR3 regions. TCRdb called the multiplex PCR reads again in MiXCR, with one record for every CDR3 protein. In the table there are about 470,000 distinct CDR3 sequences, less than 25% of which are singletons. J is TRBJ2-5 and V is TRBV29-1, with D hard to call. Sequenced here: peripheral blood mononuclear cells (PBMCs), sampled when the disease was refractory, from a patient treated with antithyroid drugs. This receptor was taken from a female donor with Graves disease. The CDR3 coding sequence is TGCAGCGTTGCGAAAGGGAACCAAGAGACCCAGTACTTC. Protein: CSVAKGNQETQYF.